The sequence of this T cell receptor beta chain was determined in a study of long-term antiretroviral therapy in people with HIV. Whole-study results and caveats: The study collected blood between about 2003 and 2018, possibly under older ART regimens.

V lost 5 bases, J lost 1 base, and 13 bases lay in between. Germline V gene sequence: CDR1 MDHEN, CDR2 SYDVKM. The CDR3 extends over 15 amino acids. Going into DNA extraction, samples held roughly 0.95-11 million cryopreserved PBMC. The immunoSEQ assay was v3.0, run at survey level. For every sample, sequencing targeted roughly 40,000-55,000 T-cell genomes. The repertoire was sequenced with immunoSEQ multiplex PCR; TCRdb's copy has only in-frame clones and lacks some. The sample consists of more than 20,000 clones, roughly 85% of them appearing once. With respect to this clone: Its antigen is as yet unknown.

Sequenced here: unsorted PBMCs, sampled 2.3 years after starting antiretroviral therapy. This receptor was identified in a man between 35 and 55 years old with HIV. The chain uses TRBV28 and TRBJ2-3, with D uncertain. The CDR3 DNA follows: TGTGCCAGCAGTCCCCGGGCGACTCGCACAGATACGCAGTATTTT. This encodes CASSPRATRTDTQYF. Using reference TRBV28 and TRBJ2-3 for the parts outside the CDR3, the full variable domain is DVKVTQSSRYLVKRTGEKVFLECVQDMDHENMFWYRQDPGLGLRLIYFSYDVKMKEKGDIPEGYSVSREKKERFSLILESASTNQTSMYLCASSPRATRTDTQYFGPGTRLTVL.